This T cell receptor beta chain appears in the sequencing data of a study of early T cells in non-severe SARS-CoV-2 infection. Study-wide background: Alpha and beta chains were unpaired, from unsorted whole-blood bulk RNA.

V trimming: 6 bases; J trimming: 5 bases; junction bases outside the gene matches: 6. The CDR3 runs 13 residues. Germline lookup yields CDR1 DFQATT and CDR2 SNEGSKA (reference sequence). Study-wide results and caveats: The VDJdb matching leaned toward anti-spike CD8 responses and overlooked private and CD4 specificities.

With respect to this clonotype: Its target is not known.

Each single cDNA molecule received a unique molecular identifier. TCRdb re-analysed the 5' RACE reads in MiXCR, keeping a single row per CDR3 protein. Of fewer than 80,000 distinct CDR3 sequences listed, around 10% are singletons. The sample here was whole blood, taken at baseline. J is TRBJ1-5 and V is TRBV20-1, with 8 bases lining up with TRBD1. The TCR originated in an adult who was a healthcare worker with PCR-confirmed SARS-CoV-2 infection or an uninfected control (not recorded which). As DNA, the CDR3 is TGCAGTGCCACGACAGGGGATCATCAGCCCCAGCATTTT. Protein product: CSATTGDHQPQHF.